This T cell receptor (beta chain) was obtained from a study of beta chain features in type 1 diabetes. V lost 1 base and J 10 bases, leaving 17 bases between the germline ends. The CDR3 length is 15 residues. The germline V gene has CDR1 MNHNS and CDR2 SASEGT. Expressed TCRB transcripts were sequenced because the isolated RNA had all been reverse transcribed beforehand. Measured with immunoSEQ multiplex PCR; TCRdb has only the in-frame clones, and not every one. The data show fewer than 900,000 clones, with roughly a sixth seen just once and around 0.02% held by the top ten. Via the markers CD45RO/CCR7/CD25/CD127/CD95/CD27, stem cell-like memory, regulatory, central memory and naive CD4+ cells were sorted. Turning to this clone: The antigen is undetermined.

Whole-study findings and limits: TCRB repertoires of naive, central memory and Treg cells appeared more similar among patients than among healthy donors. Unsettled here was the matter of whether HLA type influences TCRB rearrangement. Among all four CD4+ subsets, Type 1 diabetes patients had TCRB CDR3s that were moderately but significantly shorter.

This chain connects TRBV6-1 to TRBJ1-5, with D possibly matching TRBD1 (6 bases). Input material: naive CD4+ T cells from blood. This clonotype was sampled from a woman in her late teens or twenties in good health. The CDR3, as DNA: TGTGCCAGCAGTGAAGTGTCGGGGGTGACAGGTCCCCAGCATTTT. This gives the protein CASSEVSGVTGPQHF.